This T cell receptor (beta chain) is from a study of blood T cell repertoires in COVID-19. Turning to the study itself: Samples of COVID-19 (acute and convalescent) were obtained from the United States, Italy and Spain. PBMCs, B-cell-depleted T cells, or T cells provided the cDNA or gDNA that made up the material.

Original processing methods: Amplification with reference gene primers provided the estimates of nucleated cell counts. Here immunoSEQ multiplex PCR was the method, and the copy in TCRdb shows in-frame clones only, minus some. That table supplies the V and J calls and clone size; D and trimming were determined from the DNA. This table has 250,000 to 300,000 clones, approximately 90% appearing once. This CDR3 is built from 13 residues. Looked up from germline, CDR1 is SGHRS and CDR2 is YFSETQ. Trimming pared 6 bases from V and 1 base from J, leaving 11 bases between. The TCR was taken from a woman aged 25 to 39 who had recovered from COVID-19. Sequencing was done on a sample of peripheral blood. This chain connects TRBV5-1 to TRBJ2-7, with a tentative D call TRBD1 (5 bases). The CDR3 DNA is TGCGCCAGCAACTTTGACAGTTCCTACGAGCAGTACTTC. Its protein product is CASNFDSSYEQYF.